Given below is one TCR beta chain in context. The CDR3 covers 16 residues. Trimming left V 0 bases short and J 2 bases short, with 13 bases between. CDR1 and CDR2 (germline): SGHTS, YDEGEE. As processed by the authors: Researchers report that nucleated cell counts were estimated from reference gene primer amplification. TCRdb's copy holds only in-frame clones and misses some; the assay was immunoSEQ multiplex PCR. V, J and clone size reflect that table, while D and trimming were determined from the DNA. The table lists 120,000 to 150,000 clones, about 83% of them singletons. The sample originates from a study of blood T cell repertoires in COVID-19. Study summary: Collection of acute and convalescent COVID-19 samples took place in the United States, Italy and Spain. PBMCs, B-cell-depleted T cells, or T cells were the source of the cDNA or gDNA that made up the material.

What was sequenced was peripheral blood. The J gene is TRBJ2-3, the V gene TRBV5-8; D remains unclear. The clonotype originates from a woman between 45 and 65 years old with active or convalescent COVID-19. The CDR3 loop is CASSLAVAPYTDTQYF. For the CDR3, the DNA is TGTGCCAGCAGCTTGGCCGTGGCTCCTTACACAGATACGCAGTATTTT.